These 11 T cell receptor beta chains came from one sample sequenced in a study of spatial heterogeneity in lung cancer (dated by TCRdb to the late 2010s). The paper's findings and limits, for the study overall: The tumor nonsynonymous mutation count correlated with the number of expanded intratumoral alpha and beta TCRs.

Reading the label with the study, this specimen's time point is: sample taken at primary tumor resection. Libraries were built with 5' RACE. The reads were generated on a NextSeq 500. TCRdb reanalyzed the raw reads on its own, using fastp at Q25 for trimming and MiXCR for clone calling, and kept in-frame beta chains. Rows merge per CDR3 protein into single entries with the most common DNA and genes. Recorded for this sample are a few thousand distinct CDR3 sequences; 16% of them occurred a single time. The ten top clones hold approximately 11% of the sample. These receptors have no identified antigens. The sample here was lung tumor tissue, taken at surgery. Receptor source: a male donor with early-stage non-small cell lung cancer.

CDR3 amino acids: CASSSNGHPRIPLHF. CDR3 DNA sequence: TGTGCCAGCAGTTCAAACGGACACCCCAGGATTCCCCTCCACTTT. The chain has TRBV12-3 or TRBV12-4 and TRBJ1-6, with D tentatively TRBD1 (5 bases). The CDR3 runs 15 residues. The V end was cut by 4 bases, the J end by 13 bases, with 20 bases between.

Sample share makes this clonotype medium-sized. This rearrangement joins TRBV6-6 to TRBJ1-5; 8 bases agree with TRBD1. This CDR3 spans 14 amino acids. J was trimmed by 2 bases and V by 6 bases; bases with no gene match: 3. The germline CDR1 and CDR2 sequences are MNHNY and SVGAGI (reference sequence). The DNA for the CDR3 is TGTGCCAGCAGATCGACAGGGGGCAATCAGCCCCAGCATTTT. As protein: CASRSTGGNQPQHF.

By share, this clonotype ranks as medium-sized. The CDR3, as DNA: TGTGCCATCACGGAGGGCAGCCTCTCCTACGAGCAGTACTTC. It codes for CAITEGSLSYEQYF. The gene calls are TRBV10-3 and TRBJ2-7, with TRBD2 as a possible D gene (6 bases). Trimming left V 7 bases short and J 0 bases short, with 13 bases between. The CDR3 runs 14 residues. CDR1 and CDR2 (germline): ENHRY, SYGVKD.

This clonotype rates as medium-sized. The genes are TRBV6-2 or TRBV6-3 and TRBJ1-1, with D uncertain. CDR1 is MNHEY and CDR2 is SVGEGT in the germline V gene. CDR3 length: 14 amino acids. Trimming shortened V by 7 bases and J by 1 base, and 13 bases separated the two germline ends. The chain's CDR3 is CASIRDGSNTEAFF. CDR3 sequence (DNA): TGTGCCAGCATTCGTGACGGATCGAACACTGAAGCTTTCTTT.

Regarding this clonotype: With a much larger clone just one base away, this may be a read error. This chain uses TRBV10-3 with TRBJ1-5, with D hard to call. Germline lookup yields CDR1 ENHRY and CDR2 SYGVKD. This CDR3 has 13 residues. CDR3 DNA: TGTACCATCCGTGGGGATAGCAATCAGCCCCAGCATTTT. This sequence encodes CTIRGDSNQPQHF.

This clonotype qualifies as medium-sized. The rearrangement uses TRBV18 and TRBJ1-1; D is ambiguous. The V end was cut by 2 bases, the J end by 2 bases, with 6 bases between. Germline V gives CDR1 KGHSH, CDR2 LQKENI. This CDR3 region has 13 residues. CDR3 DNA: TGTGCCAGCTCACCATGGGTAAACACTGAAGCTTTCTTT. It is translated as CASSPWVNTEAFF.

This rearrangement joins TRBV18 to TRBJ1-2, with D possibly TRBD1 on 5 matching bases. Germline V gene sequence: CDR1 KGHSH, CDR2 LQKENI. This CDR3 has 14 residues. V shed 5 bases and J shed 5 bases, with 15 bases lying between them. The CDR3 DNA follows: TGTGCCAGCTCAAGGGGATACGATCATTATGGCTACACCTTC. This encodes CASSRGYDHYGYTF.

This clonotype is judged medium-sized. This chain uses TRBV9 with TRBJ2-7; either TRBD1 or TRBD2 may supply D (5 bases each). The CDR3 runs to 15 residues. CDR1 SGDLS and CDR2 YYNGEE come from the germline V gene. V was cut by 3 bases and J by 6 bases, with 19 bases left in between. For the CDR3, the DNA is TGTGCCAGCAGCGCCACCGGGACGCCCGCCACCGAGCAGTACTTC. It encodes CASSATGTPATEQYF.

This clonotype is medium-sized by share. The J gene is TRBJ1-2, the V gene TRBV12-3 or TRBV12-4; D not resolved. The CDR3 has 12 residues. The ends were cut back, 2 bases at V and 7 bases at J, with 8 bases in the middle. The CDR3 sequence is CASSLRARGYTF. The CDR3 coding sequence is TGTGCCAGCAGTTTAAGGGCACGTGGCTACACCTTC.

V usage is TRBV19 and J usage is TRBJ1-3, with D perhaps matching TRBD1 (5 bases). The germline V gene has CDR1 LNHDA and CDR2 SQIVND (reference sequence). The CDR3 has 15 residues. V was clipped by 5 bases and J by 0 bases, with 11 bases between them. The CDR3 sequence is CASSGGLSSGNTIYF. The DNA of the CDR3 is TGTGCCAGTAGTGGGGGACTCAGCTCTGGAAACACCATATATTTT.

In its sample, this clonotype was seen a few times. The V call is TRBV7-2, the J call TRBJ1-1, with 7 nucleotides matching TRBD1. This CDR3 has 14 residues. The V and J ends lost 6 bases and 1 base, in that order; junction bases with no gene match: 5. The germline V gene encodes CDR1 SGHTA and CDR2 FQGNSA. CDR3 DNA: TGTGCCAGCAGACCGGGACAGACGAACACTGAAGCTTTCTTT. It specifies CASRPGQTNTEAFF.